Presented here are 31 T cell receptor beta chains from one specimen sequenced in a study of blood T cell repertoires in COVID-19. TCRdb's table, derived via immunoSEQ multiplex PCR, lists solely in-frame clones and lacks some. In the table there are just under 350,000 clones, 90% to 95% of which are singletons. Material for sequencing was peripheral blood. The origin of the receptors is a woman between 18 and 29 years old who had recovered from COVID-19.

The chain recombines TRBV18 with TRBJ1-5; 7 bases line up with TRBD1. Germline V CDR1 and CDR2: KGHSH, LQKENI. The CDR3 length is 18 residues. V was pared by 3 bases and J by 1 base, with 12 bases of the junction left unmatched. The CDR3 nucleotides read TGTGCCAGCTCACCTGACAGGGTTTTACGATTAAGCAATCAGCCCCAGCATTTT. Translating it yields CASSPDRVLRLSNQPQHF. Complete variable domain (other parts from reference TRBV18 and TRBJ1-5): NAGVMQNPRHLVRRRGQEARLRCSPMKGHSHVYWYRQLPEEGLKFMVYLQKENIIDESGMPKERFSAEFPKEGPSILRIQQVVRGDSAAYFCASSPDRVLRLSNQPQHFGDGTRLSIL.

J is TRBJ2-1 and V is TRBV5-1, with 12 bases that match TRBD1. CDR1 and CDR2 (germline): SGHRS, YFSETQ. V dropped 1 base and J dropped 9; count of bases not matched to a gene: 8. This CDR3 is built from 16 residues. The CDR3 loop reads CASSLTPGQGAGEQFF. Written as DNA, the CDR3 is TGCGCCAGCAGCTTGACTCCGGGACAGGGGGCCGGTGAGCAGTTCTTC.

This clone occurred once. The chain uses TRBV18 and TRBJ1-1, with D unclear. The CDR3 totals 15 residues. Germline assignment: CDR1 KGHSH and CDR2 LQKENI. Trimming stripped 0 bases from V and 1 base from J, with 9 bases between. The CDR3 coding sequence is TGTGCCAGCTCACCACCGTCCCGGAGGAACACTGAAGCTTTCTTT. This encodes CASSPPSRRNTEAFF.

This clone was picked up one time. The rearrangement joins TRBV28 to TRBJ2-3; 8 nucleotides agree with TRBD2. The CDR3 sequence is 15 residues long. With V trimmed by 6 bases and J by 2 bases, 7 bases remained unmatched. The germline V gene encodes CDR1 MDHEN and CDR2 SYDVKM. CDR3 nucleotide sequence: TGTGCCAGCAGCGGGGGGGGCCTTCCCACAGATACGCAGTATTTT. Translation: CASSGGGLPTDTQYF.

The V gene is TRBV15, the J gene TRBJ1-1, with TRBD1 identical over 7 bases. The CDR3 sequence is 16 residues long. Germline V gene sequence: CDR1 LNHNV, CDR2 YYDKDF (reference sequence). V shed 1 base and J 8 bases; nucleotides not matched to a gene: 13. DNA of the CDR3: TGTGCCACCAGCAGAGGGAGGACAGGAGCATTCGTAGAAGCTTTCTTT. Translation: CATSRGRTGAFVEAFF.

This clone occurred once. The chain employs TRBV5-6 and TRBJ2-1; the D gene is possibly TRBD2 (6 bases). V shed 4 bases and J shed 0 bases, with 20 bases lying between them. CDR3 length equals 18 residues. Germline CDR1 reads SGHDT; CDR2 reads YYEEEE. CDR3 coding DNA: TGTGCCAGCAGCGAGGGAGTACTTAGCGGAAGCTCCTACAATGAGCAGTTCTTC. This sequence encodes CASSEGVLSGSSYNEQFF.

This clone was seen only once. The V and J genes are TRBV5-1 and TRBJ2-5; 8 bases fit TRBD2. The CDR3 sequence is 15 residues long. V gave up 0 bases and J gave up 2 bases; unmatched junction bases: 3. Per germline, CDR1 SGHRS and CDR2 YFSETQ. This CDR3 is CASSLALAGQETQYF. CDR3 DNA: TGCGCCAGCAGCTTGGCTCTAGCGGGTCAAGAGACCCAGTACTTC.

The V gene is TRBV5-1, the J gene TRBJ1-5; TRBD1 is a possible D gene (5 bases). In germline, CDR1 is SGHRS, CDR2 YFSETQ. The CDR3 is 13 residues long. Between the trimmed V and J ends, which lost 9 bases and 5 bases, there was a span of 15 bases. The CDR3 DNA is TGCGCCACCCCATTAAGGGGATATCAGCCCCAGCATTTT. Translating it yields CATPLRGYQPQHF.

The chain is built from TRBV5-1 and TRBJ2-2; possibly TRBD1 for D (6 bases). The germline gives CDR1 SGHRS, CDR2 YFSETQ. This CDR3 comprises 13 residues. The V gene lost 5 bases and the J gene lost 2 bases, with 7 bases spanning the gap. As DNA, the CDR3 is TGCGCCAGCAGGGACAGAAACACCGGGGAGCTGTTTTTT. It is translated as CASRDRNTGELFF.

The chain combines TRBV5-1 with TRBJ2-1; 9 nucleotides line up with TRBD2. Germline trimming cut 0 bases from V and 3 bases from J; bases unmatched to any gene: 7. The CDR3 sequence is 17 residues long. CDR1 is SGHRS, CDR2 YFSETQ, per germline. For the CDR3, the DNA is TGCGCCAGCAGCTTGGTCCGACTAGCGGATGTCTACAATGAGCAGTTCTTC. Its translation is CASSLVRLADVYNEQFF.

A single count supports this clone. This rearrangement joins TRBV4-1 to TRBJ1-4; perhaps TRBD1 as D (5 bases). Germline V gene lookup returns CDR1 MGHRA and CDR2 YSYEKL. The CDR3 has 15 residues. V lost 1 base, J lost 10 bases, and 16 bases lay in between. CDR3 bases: TGCGCCAGCAGCCAAGCTATCCAGGGCATAAGAAAACTGTTTTTT. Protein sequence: CASSQAIQGIRKLFF.

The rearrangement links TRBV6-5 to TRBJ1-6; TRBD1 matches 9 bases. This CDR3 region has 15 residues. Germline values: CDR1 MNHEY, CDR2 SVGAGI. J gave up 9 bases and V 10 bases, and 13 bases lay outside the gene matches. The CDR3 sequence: CATRAGDRVVSPLHF. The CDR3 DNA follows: TGTGCCACCAGGGCCGGGGACAGGGTGGTTTCACCCCTCCACTTT.

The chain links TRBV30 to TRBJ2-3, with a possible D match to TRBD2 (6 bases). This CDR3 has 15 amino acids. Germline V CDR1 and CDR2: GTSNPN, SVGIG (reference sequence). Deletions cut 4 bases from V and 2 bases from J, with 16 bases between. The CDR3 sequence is CAWTTGGYPTDTQYF. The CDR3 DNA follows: TGTGCCTGGACCACAGGAGGGTACCCCACAGATACGCAGTATTTT.

The CDR3 sequence is CASSQGGERSYEQYV. CDR3 bases: TGTGCCAGCAGCCAAGGCGGCGAGCGGTCCTACGAGCAGTACGTC. The chain has TRBV14 and TRBJ2-7; TRBD2 is a possible D gene (5 bases). This CDR3 is 15 amino acids long. The germline V gene has CDR1 SGHDN and CDR2 FVKESK. V was pared by 1 base and J by 1 base, with 11 bases between.

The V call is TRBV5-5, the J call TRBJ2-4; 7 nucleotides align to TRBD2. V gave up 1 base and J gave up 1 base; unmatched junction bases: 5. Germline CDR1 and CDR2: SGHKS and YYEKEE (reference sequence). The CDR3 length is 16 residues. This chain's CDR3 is CASSLYRDYAKNIQYF. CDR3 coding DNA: TGTGCCAGCAGCTTGTATCGGGACTATGCCAAAAACATTCAGTACTTC. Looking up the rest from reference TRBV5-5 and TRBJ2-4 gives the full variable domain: DAGVTQSPTHLIKTRGQQVTLRCSPISGHKSVSWYQQVLGQGPQFIFQYYEKEERGRGNFPDRFSARQFPNYSSELNVNALLLGDSALYLCASSLYRDYAKNIQYFGAGTRLSVL.

The DNA for the CDR3 is TGTGCCAGCACCTCGGCAGGTATCTATGGCTACACCTTC. This sequence encodes CASTSAGIYGYTF. This chain connects TRBV28 to TRBJ1-2; D is undetermined. The CDR3 has 13 residues. V lost 7 bases, J lost 4 bases, and 13 bases lay in between. CDR1 is MDHEN and CDR2 is SYDVKM in the germline V gene.

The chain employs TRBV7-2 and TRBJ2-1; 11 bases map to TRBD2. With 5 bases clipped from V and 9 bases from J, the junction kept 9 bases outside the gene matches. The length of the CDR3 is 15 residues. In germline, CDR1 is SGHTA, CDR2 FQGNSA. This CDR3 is CASSPIAGGPLEQFF. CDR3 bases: TGTGCCAGCAGCCCAATAGCGGGAGGGCCTCTTGAGCAGTTCTTC.

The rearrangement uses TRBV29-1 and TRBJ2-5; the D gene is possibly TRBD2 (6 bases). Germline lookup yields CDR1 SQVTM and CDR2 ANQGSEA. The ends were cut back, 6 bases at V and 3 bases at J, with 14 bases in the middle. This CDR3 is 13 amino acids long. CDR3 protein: CSVGTAEKETQYF. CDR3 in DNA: TGCAGCGTCGGGACTGCCGAAAAAGAGACCCAGTACTTC.

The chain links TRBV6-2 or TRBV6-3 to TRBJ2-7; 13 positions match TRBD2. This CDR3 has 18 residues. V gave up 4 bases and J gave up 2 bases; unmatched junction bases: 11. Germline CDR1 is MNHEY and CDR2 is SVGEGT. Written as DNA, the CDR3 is TGTGCCAGCAGTTCTTCCGGACTAGCGGGAGAGTCCCCCTACGAGCAGTACGTC. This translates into CASSSSGLAGESPYEQYV.

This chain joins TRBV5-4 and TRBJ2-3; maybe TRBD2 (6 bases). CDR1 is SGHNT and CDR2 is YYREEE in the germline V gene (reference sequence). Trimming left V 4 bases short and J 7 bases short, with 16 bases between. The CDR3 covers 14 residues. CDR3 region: CASSKEGPPNTQYF. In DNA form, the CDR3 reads TGTGCCAGCAGCAAGGAGGGCCCCCCCAATACGCAGTATTTT.

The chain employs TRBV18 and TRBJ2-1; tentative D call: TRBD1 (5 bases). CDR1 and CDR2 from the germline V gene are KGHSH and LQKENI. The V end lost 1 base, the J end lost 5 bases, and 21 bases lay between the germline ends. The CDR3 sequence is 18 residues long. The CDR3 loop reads CASSPRVRGETRDNEQFF. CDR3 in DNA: TGTGCCAGCTCACCACGGGTCAGAGGAGAGACCAGGGACAATGAGCAGTTCTTC.

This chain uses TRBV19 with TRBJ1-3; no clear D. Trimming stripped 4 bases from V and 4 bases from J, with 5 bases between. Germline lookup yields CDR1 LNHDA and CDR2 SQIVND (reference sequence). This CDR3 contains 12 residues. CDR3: CASSTRGNTIYF. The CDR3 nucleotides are TGTGCCAGTAGTACGAGAGGAAACACCATATATTTT.

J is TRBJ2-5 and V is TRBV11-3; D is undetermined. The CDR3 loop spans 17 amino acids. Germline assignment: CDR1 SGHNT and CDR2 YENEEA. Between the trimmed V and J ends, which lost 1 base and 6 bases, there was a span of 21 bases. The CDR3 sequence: CASSLGLLDPVRKTQYF. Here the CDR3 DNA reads TGTGCCAGCAGCTTAGGCCTCCTTGACCCAGTGCGGAAGACCCAGTACTTC.

CDR3 sequence (DNA): TGTGCCAGCAGCCGGATCACAGGGGTTACGCAGTATTTT. Amino acid sequence: CASSRITGVTQYF. The rearrangement uses TRBV7-2 and TRBJ2-3, with TRBD1 matching over 7 bases. The length of the CDR3 is 13 residues. Trimming took 5 bases from V and 8 from J; bases not matched to a gene: 7. CDR1 is SGHTA, CDR2 FQGNSA, per germline.

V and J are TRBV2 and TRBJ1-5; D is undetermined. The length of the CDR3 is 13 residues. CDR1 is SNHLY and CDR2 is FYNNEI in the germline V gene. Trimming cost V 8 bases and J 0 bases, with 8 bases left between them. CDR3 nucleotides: TGTGCCAGCGAGGCCGTTAGCAATCAGCCCCAGCATTTT. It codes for CASEAVSNQPQHF.

The CDR3 DNA follows: TGTGCCAGCAGCTTATCGACTAGCGGGGACAGCACAGATACGCAGTATTTT. As protein: CASSLSTSGDSTDTQYF. V is TRBV7-2 and J is TRBJ2-3; 11 bases match TRBD2. The CDR3 has 17 residues. The junction had 4 bases not matched to a gene; V was cut back by 2 bases and J by 0 bases. CDR1 and CDR2 from the germline V gene are SGHTA and FQGNSA.

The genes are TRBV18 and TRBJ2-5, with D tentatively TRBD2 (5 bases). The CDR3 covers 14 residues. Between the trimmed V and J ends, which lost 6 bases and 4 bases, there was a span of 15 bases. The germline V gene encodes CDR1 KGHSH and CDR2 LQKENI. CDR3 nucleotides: TGTGCCAGCTCGCCCGTTGGCGGGCGAGAGACCCAGTACTTC. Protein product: CASSPVGGRETQYF.

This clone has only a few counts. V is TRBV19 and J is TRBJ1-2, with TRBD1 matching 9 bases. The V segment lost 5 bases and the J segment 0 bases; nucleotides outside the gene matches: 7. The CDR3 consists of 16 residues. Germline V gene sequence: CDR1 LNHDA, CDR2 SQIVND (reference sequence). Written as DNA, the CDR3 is TGTGCCAGTAGTCCGGACAGGGGCACCACTAACTATGGCTACACCTTC. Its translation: CASSPDRGTTNYGYTF.

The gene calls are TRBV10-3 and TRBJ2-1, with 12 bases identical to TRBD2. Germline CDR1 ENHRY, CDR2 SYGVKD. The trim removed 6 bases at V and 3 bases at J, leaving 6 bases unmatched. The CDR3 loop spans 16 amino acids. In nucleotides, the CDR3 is TGTGCCATCAGCACTGGACTAGCGGGACTCTACAATGAGCAGTTCTTC. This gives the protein CAISTGLAGLYNEQFF.

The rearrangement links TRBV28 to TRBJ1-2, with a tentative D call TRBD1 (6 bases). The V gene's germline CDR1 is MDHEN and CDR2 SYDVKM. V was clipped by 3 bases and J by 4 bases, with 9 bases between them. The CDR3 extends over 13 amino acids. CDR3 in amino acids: CASSFGQIYGYTF. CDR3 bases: TGTGCCAGCAGTTTCGGACAGATCTATGGCTACACCTTC.

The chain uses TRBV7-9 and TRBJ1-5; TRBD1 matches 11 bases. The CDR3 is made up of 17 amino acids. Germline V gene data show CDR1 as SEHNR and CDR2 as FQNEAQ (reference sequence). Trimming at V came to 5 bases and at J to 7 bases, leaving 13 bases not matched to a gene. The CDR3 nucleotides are TGTGCCAGCAGCCCGCTACTGGACAGGGGGCCAAGGCAGCCCCAGCATTTT. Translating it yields CASSPLLDRGPRQPQHF.